The sequence of this T cell receptor (beta chain) was determined in a study of monozygotic twins with inflammatory bowel disease. Using the 5' RACE reads, TCRdb records one entry per CDR3 protein without DNA. The data show over 100,000 distinct CDR3 sequences, and the top ten clones hold roughly an eighth. There are 15 residues in the CDR3. The germline gives CDR1 LNHDA, CDR2 SQIVND (reference sequence). This clonotype was sampled from a human donor with ulcerative colitis or Crohn's disease, or a healthy co-twin of an affected twin (not recorded which). The source material was blood. The chain employs TRBV19 and TRBJ1-6; the D gene TCRdb calls, TRBD1, cannot be checked with no DNA. The CDR3 protein is CASSPWSGASSPLHF.